These 25 T cell receptor beta chains came from one sample sequenced in a study of CD8+ T cells in alopecia areata. Once RNA had been extracted, it was reverse transcribed into cDNA to act as the sequencing template. The assay was immunoSEQ multiplex PCR, and TCRdb's table has in-frame clones only and misses some. The specimen gives some 120,000 clones without singletons; the ten biggest hold around 20%. The sample taken for sequencing was lesional skin. Receptors originate from a C3H/HeJ mouse with alopecia areata. Strain MHC haplotype: H2-k.

A word on this clone: The gene symbols are mouse symbols. The read is 4 residues too short to cover the CDR3 end, so that end is filled in from the germline J gene. This sequence joins TRBV13-3 and TRBJ2-7; tentatively, D is TRBD1 (6 bases). The CDR3 extends over 15 amino acids. Per germline, CDR1 NNHDY and CDR2 SYVADS. The CDR3 loop reads CASSDAPGHLYEQYF. The CDR3 bases that were read are TGTGCCAGCAGTGATGCTCCGGGACACCTTTAT.

This clone counts as medium-sized. The genes and germline here are from mouse. The read comes to an end 4 residues before the CDR3 does, leaving the germline J gene to fill in the end. V and J are TRBV19 and TRBJ1-4, with D unclear. V was pared by 0 bases and J by 4 bases, with 4 bases between. This CDR3 spans 13 amino acids. Germline loops: CDR1 FNHDT, CDR2 SITEND (reference sequence). CDR3 loop: CASSIDNNERLFF. CDR3 bases read: TGTGCCAGCAGTATAGACAACAACGAA.

Comments on this clone: These gene names are mouse names. The missing CDR3 end, 4 residues past where the read stops, is filled in from the germline J gene. The chain carries TRBV13-3 and TRBJ2-7; D might be TRBD1 (5 bases). Germline assignment: CDR1 NNHDY and CDR2 SYVADS. The CDR3 contains 13 residues. V lost 3 bases and J 3 bases, leaving 10 bases between the germline ends. CDR3 sequence: CASSGVRDYEQYF. CDR3 bases read: TGTGCCAGCAGTGGTGTCAGGGACTAT.

On this clone: Gene names denote mouse genes. The read falls 4 residues short of the CDR3 end, and the missing part is taken from the germline J gene. Different DNA sequences within this sample yield the same CDR3. The V gene is TRBV1, the J gene TRBJ2-7, with 12 nucleotides matching TRBD2. The CDR3 covers 16 residues. Germline V gene data show CDR1 as NSQYPW and CDR2 as LRSPGD (reference sequence). CDR3 sequence: CTCSADLDWGGYEQYF. The CDR3 bases that were read are TGCACCTGCAGTGCAGATTTGGACTGGGGGGGGTAT.

This clone was found a few times. Mouse germline and gene names are used. The read ends 4 residues early relative to the CDR3; the germline J gene fills the gap. The chain recombines TRBV1 with TRBJ2-2; TRBD1 matches at 11 bases. CDR1 and CDR2 from the germline V gene are NSQYPW and LRSPGD (reference sequence). The J segment lost 6 bases and the V segment lost 0 bases, leaving 3 bases of the junction unmatched. The CDR3 runs 16 residues. The CDR3 spells CTCSAEGTGGAGQLYF. Incomplete CDR3 DNA: TGCACCTGCAGTGCAGAGGGGACAGGGGGTGCCGGG.

Concerning this clone itself: Germline and genes: mouse. The CDR3 extends 4 residues past the end of the read, so its final part is completed from the germline J gene. J is TRBJ2-1 and V is TRBV14, with D unresolved. The V gene lost 0 bases and the J gene lost 2 bases, with 6 bases spanning the gap. This CDR3 is 14 amino acids long. From germline, CDR1 is SGHDT and CDR2 FRDEAV. The chain's CDR3 is CASSFYQDYAEQFF. The sequenced CDR3 bases are TGTGCCAGCAGTTTCTACCAGGACTATGCT.

This clone was observed a few times. The gene names given are mouse names. The read ends 4 residues early relative to the CDR3; the germline J gene fills the gap. The chain is built from TRBV13-3 and TRBJ2-5; a possible D gene is TRBD1 (6 bases). The CDR3 totals 14 residues. With 5 bases removed from V and 3 bases from J, the gap between germline ends came to 13 bases. The germline V gene has CDR1 NNHDY and CDR2 SYVADS. The DNA read from the CDR3 is TGTGCCAGCAGACACGGACAGAAACAAGAC. As protein: CASRHGQKQD. The complete CDR3 reads CASRHGQKQDTQYF.

Regarding this clone: Here the gene names and germline are mouse. The observed sequence ends 4 residues before the CDR3 terminus, with the missing tail filled in from the germline J gene. V gene TRBV19 combines with J gene TRBJ1-2, with 9 bases lining up with TRBD1. CDR1 and CDR2 (germline): FNHDT, SITEND (reference sequence). This CDR3 is built from 12 residues. J lost 2 bases, V lost 9 bases, and 2 bases had no gene match. The CDR3 protein is CATGTGNSDYTF. CDR3 bases read: TGTGCCACCGGGACAGGGAACTCC.

This clone turned up a few times. The genes are named according to mouse. Coverage ceases 4 residues before the CDR3 finishes, and the germline J gene fills in the end. The V and J genes are TRBV1 and TRBJ2-5; TRBD1 matches 8 bases. CDR1 is NSQYPW and CDR2 is LRSPGD in the germline V gene (reference sequence). The CDR3 contains 14 residues. The DNA read from the CDR3 is TGCACCTGCAGTGTCGGGACAGGAGGAGAC. It yields the protein CTCSVGTGGD. From start to end, the CDR3 is CTCSVGTGGDTQYF.

This clone was seen repeatedly, ten times or more. The gene symbols are mouse symbols. The read stops 4 residues short of the end of the CDR3; the missing end is completed from the germline J gene. The chain couples TRBV1 to TRBJ2-7, with 7 bases lining up with TRBD2. The V gene's germline CDR1 is NSQYPW and CDR2 LRSPGD (reference sequence). V was pared by 3 bases and J by 1 base, with 9 bases of the junction left unmatched. The CDR3 has 16 amino acids. This CDR3 is CTCSALPGLRSYEQYF. Incomplete CDR3 DNA: TGCACCTGCAGTGCCCTACCGGGACTGAGATCCTAT.

Turning to this clone: Genes and germline come from the mouse. The CDR3 goes on 4 residues after the read ends, and that part is filled in from the germline J gene. The chain has TRBV19 and TRBJ2-5; 12 bases agree with TRBD1. CDR1 FNHDT and CDR2 SITEND come from the germline V gene (reference sequence). The CDR3 runs to 16 residues. The sequenced part of the CDR3 DNA is TGTGCCAGCAGTCGACCGGGACAGGGGGCGCGGGAC. It is translated as CASSRPGQGARD. The full CDR3 is CASSRPGQGARDTQYF.

With regard to this clone: Mouse germline and gene names are used. The DNA ends 4 residues before the CDR3 does, and the rest of the CDR3 is filled in from the germline J gene. The same CDR3 arises from other DNA sequences in this sample as well. V is TRBV1 and J is TRBJ2-7, with TRBD2 matching over 7 bases. Germline-derived CDR1 and CDR2 are NSQYPW and LRSPGD (reference sequence). J was trimmed by 0 bases and V by 0 bases; bases with no gene match: 5. This CDR3 is built from 16 residues. CDR3 in amino acids: CTCSADLLGSSYEQYF. The DNA read from the CDR3 is TGCACCTGCAGTGCAGATTTACTGGGGAGCTCCTAT. Filled out from reference TRBV1 and TRBJ2-7, the complete variable domain reads VTLLEQNPRWRLVPRGQAVNLRCILKNSQYPWMSWYQQDLQKQLQWLFTLRSPGDKEVKSLPGADYLATRVTDTELRLQVANMSQGRTLYCTCSADLLGSSYEQYFGPGTRLTVL.

This clone has ten or more counts. TCRdb gives a protein that differs at residue 12 from what the DNA encodes, so the protein here is translated from the DNA. The gene symbols are mouse symbols. The read halts 3 residues ahead of the CDR3 end, with the missing end drawn from the germline J gene. V is TRBV13-3 and J is TRBJ1-6; D possibly corresponds to TRBD1 (5 bases). TRBJ1-6 belongs to the ORF category, with a function that is uncertain. V dropped 0 bases and J dropped 5 bases, with 9 bases sitting between them. This CDR3 has 15 amino acids. The germline V gene encodes CDR1 NNHDY and CDR2 SYVADS. CDR3 bases read: TGTGCCAGCAGTGATGCAGGGCGGGATAATTCGCCC. The encoded protein is CASSDAGRDNSP. The whole CDR3 reads CASSDAGRDNSPLYF.

As for this clone: The genes are named according to mouse. The sequenced fragment ends 4 residues before the CDR3 boundary, so the rest is inferred from the germline J gene. The genes are TRBV13-3 and TRBJ2-4; D is perhaps TRBD2 (6 bases). Germline loops: CDR1 NNHDY, CDR2 SYVADS. Trimming cost V 3 bases and J 0 bases, with 11 bases left between them. The CDR3 runs 15 residues. The part of the CDR3 DNA that was read is TGTGCCAGCAGTGGGGGGGAGAGGAGTCAAAAC. Amino acid sequence: CASSGGERSQN. The entire CDR3 sequence reads CASSGGERSQNTLYF.

This clone was found a few times. Gene labels here are mouse ones. The CDR3 is cut off 4 residues early in the read; its end comes from the germline J gene. This chain links TRBV17 with TRBJ1-2; D is perhaps TRBD1 (6 bases). In germline, CDR1 is MNHDT, CDR2 YYDKIL. The CDR3 is made up of 14 amino acids. Between the trimmed V and J ends, which lost 6 bases and 0 bases, there was a span of 11 bases. The part of the CDR3 DNA that was read is TGTGCTAGCAGCTCCGGGACATCAAACTCC. The encoded protein is CASSSGTSNS. The whole CDR3 region reads CASSSGTSNSDYTF. Filled out from reference TRBV17 and TRBJ1-2, the complete variable domain reads DTTVKQNPRYKLARVGKPVNLICSQTMNHDTMYWYQKKPNQAPKLLLFYYDKILNREADTFEKFQSSRPNNSFCSLYIGSAGLEYSAMYLCASSSGTSNSDYTFGSGTRLLVI.

This clone was seen ten or more times. Germline and genes here are mouse. The read ends 4 residues before the CDR3 terminus; that terminus is restored from the germline J gene. The chain recombines TRBV13-3 with TRBJ2-3; 9 bases agree with TRBD2. Trimming removed 5 bases from V and 0 bases from J; junction bases left unmatched: 7. The CDR3 length is 16 residues. Germline lookup yields CDR1 NNHDY and CDR2 SYVADS. The DNA read from the CDR3 is TGTGCCAGCAGGGATACGGACTGGGGTAGTGCAGAA. Its protein is CASRDTDWGSAE. The complete CDR3 sequence is CASRDTDWGSAETLYF.

In regard to this clone: Gene names denote mouse genes. Read data end 4 residues before the CDR3 end; the end is taken from the germline J gene. V usage is TRBV19 and J usage is TRBJ2-5; perhaps TRBD1 as D (5 bases). Germline V gene sequence: CDR1 FNHDT, CDR2 SITEND (reference sequence). CDR3 size: 12 residues. The CDR3 bases that were read are TGTGCCAGCGGGCCAGGGAGAGAC. Its translation: CASGPGRD. The whole CDR3 sequence is CASGPGRDTQYF.

Points on this clone: Any gene name here is a mouse gene name. Read sequence stops 4 residues before the CDR3 end, and the germline J gene provides the missing end. V and J are TRBV16 and TRBJ2-3; 7 nucleotides agree with TRBD2. Germline-derived CDR1 and CDR2 are SGHSA and FRNQAP. The CDR3 extends over 16 amino acids. V was clipped by 1 base and J by 0 bases; unmatched bases: 4. CDR3 DNA (partial): TGTGCAAGCAGCTTAGCCGTGGGGGGAAGTGCAGAA. This sequence encodes CASSLAVGGSAE. The entire CDR3 sequence reads CASSLAVGGSAETLYF.

In its sample, this clone was seen a few times. Gene and germline names: mouse. The sequenced part of the CDR3 DNA is TGTGCCAGCAGTGATGTGGACTGGGGAAACCAAGAC. It encodes CASSDVDWGNQD. In full, the CDR3 is CASSDVDWGNQDTQYF. The V gene is TRBV13-3, the J gene TRBJ2-5; 9 bases are a match to TRBD2. The read terminates 4 residues ahead of where the CDR3 ends, so the germline J gene completes it. Losses at the gene ends were 0 bases for V and 0 bases for J; bases not matched to a gene: 2. CDR3 length: 16 amino acids. The germline V gene encodes CDR1 NNHDY and CDR2 SYVADS.

Of note for this clone: Mouse gene names and germline throughout. CDR3 DNA, as far as it was read: TGTGCCAGCAGTATAGACGCAGGCTAT. Translated, it gives CASSIDAGY. Given in full, the CDR3 is CASSIDAGYEQYF. The chain uses TRBV19 and TRBJ2-7; D unclear. The read ends 4 residues early relative to the CDR3; the germline J gene fills the gap. Per germline, CDR1 FNHDT and CDR2 SITEND (reference sequence). Trimming cost V 0 bases and J 3 bases, with 7 bases left between them. The CDR3 loop spans 13 amino acids.

Turning to this clone: Germline and genes here are mouse. The read comes to an end 4 residues before the CDR3 does, leaving the germline J gene to fill in the end. The chain recombines TRBV14 with TRBJ2-3; 8 bases align to TRBD1. Trimming took 5 bases from V and 3 from J; bases not matched to a gene: 8. The CDR3 has 15 amino acids. Germline V CDR1 and CDR2: SGHDT, FRDEAV. CDR3 region: CASSSRQGKAETLYF. The sequenced part of the CDR3 DNA is TGTGCCAGCAGCTCCAGACAGGGGAAGGCAGAA. The variable domain in full, completed from reference TRBV14 and TRBJ2-3, reads EAGVTQSPRYAVLQEGQAVSFWCDPISGHDTLYWYQQPRDQGPQLLVYFRDEAVIDNSQLPSDRFSAVRPKGTNSTLKIQSAKQGDTATYLCASSSRQGKAETLYFGSGTRLTVL.

This clone came up a few times. Gene names are mouse gene names. The read finishes 4 residues shy of the CDR3 end, and the germline J gene is used to complete it. This chain uses TRBV13-3 with TRBJ1-1; 10 bases are a match to TRBD1. V gave up 3 bases and J gave up 3 bases; unmatched junction bases: 5. The CDR3 has 15 amino acids. Germline V gene data show CDR1 as NNHDY and CDR2 as SYVADS. The CDR3 DNA, read in part, is TGTGCCAGCAGTGGGCCAGGGACAGGGGACACA. Its translation: CASSGPGTGDT. The full-length CDR3 reads as CASSGPGTGDTEVFF.

Regarding this clone: Any gene name here is a mouse gene name. Read sequence stops 4 residues before the CDR3 end, and the germline J gene provides the missing end. The chain carries TRBV13-1 and TRBJ2-7, with 8 bases aligning to TRBD2. The germline CDR1 and CDR2 sequences are NSHNY and SYGAGN. This CDR3 has 14 amino acids. CDR3 region: CASSEGGALYEQYF. The CDR3 DNA, read in part, is TGTGCCAGCAGTGAAGGGGGGGCCCTTTAT.

In the case of this clone: Here the gene names and germline are mouse. The CDR3 end falls 4 residues outside the read, so it is completed with the germline J gene. The chain uses TRBV13-3 and TRBJ2-7; TRBD2 aligns across 9 bases. This CDR3 is 14 amino acids long. The germline V gene has CDR1 NNHDY and CDR2 SYVADS. CDR3 sequence: CASSLGGAPYEQYF. CDR3 DNA, as far as it was read: TGTGCCAGCAGTCTGGGGGGGGCACCTTAT.

Turning to this clone: Gene names refer to mouse genes. With the read ending 4 residues before the CDR3 end, the germline J gene is used to fill in that end. The gene calls are TRBV13-3 and TRBJ2-7, with 9 bases fitting TRBD2. V shed 0 bases and J 0 bases; nucleotides not matched to a gene: 4. The CDR3 is made up of 16 amino acids. Germline V CDR1 and CDR2: NNHDY, SYVADS. The sequenced part of the CDR3 DNA is TGTGCCAGCAGTGATGCAAGACTGGGGGTCTCCTAT. Translating gives CASSDARLGVSY. The whole CDR3 reads CASSDARLGVSYEQYF.